What follows are 7 T cell receptor beta chains derived from one specimen sequenced in a study of blood T cell repertoires in COVID-19. Data came from immunoSEQ multiplex PCR; TCRdb stores just in-frame clones and leaves some out. This sample has about 210,000 clones, with roughly 80% found just once. Sequencing was carried out using peripheral blood. The source of these receptors is a woman of 80 years or more with COVID-19, enrolled during active disease.

CDR3 bases: TGTGCCAGCAGCTCAGGACAGGGGAATCAGCCCCAGCATTTT. Encoded protein: CASSSGQGNQPQHF. This chain connects TRBV7-6 to TRBJ1-5, with 9 bases identical to TRBD1. V gave up 4 bases and J gave up 4 bases; unmatched junction bases: 2. The CDR3 runs to 14 residues. From germline, CDR1 is SGHVS and CDR2 FNYEAQ.

The J gene is TRBJ2-1, the V gene TRBV3-1 (or the pseudogene TRBV3-2); 7 bases agree with TRBD1. This CDR3 spans 13 amino acids. CDR1 and CDR2 (germline): LGHDT, YNNKEL (reference sequence). The V segment lost 4 bases and the J segment 9 bases; nucleotides outside the gene matches: 6. CDR3 nucleotides: TGTGCCAGCAGCCGCACAGGGGATGGTGAGCAGTTCTTC. It specifies CASSRTGDGEQFF.

The V call is TRBV19, the J call TRBJ1-5; 10 bases match TRBD1. This CDR3 has 15 amino acids. Trimming took 7 bases from V and 2 from J; bases not matched to a gene: 5. Germline assignment: CDR1 LNHDA and CDR2 SQIVND (reference sequence). The DNA for the CDR3 is TGTGCCAGTACTGGGACAGGGGAAGGCAATCAGCCCCAGCATTTT. Translation gives CASTGTGEGNQPQHF.

The CDR3 bases are TGCGCCAGCAGCTTGGAAGGAGCCTCTGGAAACACCATATATTTT. Translation gives CASSLEGASGNTIYF. The chain carries TRBV5-1 and TRBJ1-3; D remains unclear. The V gene lost 0 bases and the J gene lost 0 bases, with 7 bases spanning the gap. This CDR3 has 15 amino acids. Germline CDR1 and CDR2: SGHRS and YFSETQ.

The chain carries TRBV19 and TRBJ2-1, with TRBD1 matching over 10 bases. The CDR3 is 17 amino acids. V lost 10 bases to trimming and J lost 9 bases; unmatched junction nucleotides: 21. Per the germline V gene, CDR1 is LNHDA and CDR2 is SQIVND (reference sequence). The CDR3, as DNA: TGTGCCACGGCCTCCCCCCCGGGGACAGGGGCCGCTGGTGAGCAGTTCTTC. Residues: CATASPPGTGAAGEQFF.

The V gene is TRBV19, the J gene TRBJ1-5; unclear D gene. The V and J ends lost 2 bases and 7 bases respectively, with 9 bases between them. The CDR3 has 13 amino acids. CDR1 is LNHDA, CDR2 SQIVND, per germline (reference sequence). The CDR3 loop is CASSIKPRQPQHF. DNA for the CDR3: TGTGCCAGTAGTATAAAACCTCGGCAGCCCCAGCATTTT.

The chain is built from TRBV6-5 and TRBJ1-1; 7 positions match TRBD1. The V segment lost 7 bases and the J segment 4 bases; nucleotides outside the gene matches: 12. Per germline, CDR1 MNHEY and CDR2 SVGAGI. This CDR3 is 15 amino acids long. CDR3 bases: TGTGCCAGCACCACCTTTGACAGGGCGGGCACTGAAGCTTTCTTT. Translation gives CASTTFDRAGTEAFF.